The 26 T cell receptor beta chains reported below all come from one sample, sequenced in a study of response to subunit inactivated influenza vaccine. MiXCR was run by TCRdb on the RT-PCR reads, yielding one entry per CDR3 protein. The repertoire holds roughly 710,000 distinct CDR3 sequences, around 13% seen once, with 7.5% to 8% in the top ten. The starting material was PBMCs from blood, obtained 14 to 15 days before vaccination. The source of these receptors is a man aged 50 to 60 who received an inactivated influenza vaccine.

CDR3 amino acids: CASSSAQGGQPQHF. CDR3 coding DNA: TGCGCCAGCAGCTCTGCCCAGGGCGGTCAGCCCCAGCATTTT. The V gene is TRBV4-1, the J gene TRBJ1-5; possible D gene TRBD1, 5 bases. The CDR3 has 14 residues. Germline CDR1 and CDR2: MGHRA and YSYEKL. V lost 5 bases and J lost 6, with 14 bases in between.

This sequence joins TRBV27 and TRBJ2-7; D is unresolved. Germline CDR1 and CDR2: MNHEY and SMNVEV (reference sequence). This CDR3 spans 15 amino acids. Trimming left V 6 bases short and J 2 bases short, with 17 bases between. The CDR3 nucleotides are TGTGCCAGCAGCCCTACCGTTGGGCAAACCTACGAGCAGTACTTC. Translation gives CASSPTVGQTYEQYF.

This clonotype was seen a few times. J is TRBJ2-5 and V is TRBV3-1; D possibly matches TRBD1 or TRBD2 (5 bases each). The CDR3 runs to 14 residues. V was clipped by 4 bases and J by 5 bases, with 14 bases between them. Germline CDR1 reads LGHDT; CDR2 reads YNNKEL (reference sequence). CDR3 sequence reads: CASSPGTLAETQYF. The CDR3 region has the DNA TGTGCCAGCAGCCCCGGGACCCTGGCGGAGACCCAGTACTTC.

J is TRBJ2-7 and V is TRBV10-3; the match to TRBD1 covers 9 bases. The CDR3 sequence is 15 residues long. The V gene end was trimmed by 0 bases and the J gene end by 1 base; junction bases not matched to a gene: 1. The germline CDR1 and CDR2 sequences are ENHRY and SYGVKD. CDR3 region: CAISESGTGSYEQYF. The CDR3 DNA is TGTGCCATCAGTGAGTCGGGGACAGGGTCCTACGAGCAGTACTTC.

V is TRBV7-2 and J is TRBJ2-2; D is uncertain. Trimming left V 3 bases short and J 5 bases short, with 13 bases between. The germline CDR1 and CDR2 sequences are SGHTA and FQGNSA. The CDR3 runs to 15 residues. CDR3 region: CASSFRQLGTGELFF. The CDR3 DNA is TGTGCCAGCAGCTTCCGACAATTGGGTACCGGGGAGCTGTTTTTT.

This clonotype was recorded a few times. This chain joins TRBV9 and TRBJ1-2; D not certain. The CDR3 covers 13 residues. V lost 4 bases and J 6 bases, leaving 13 bases between the germline ends. The V gene's germline CDR1 is SGDLS and CDR2 YYNGEE. The CDR3 nucleotides read TGTGCCAGCAGCCCACCTGGGAATCATGGCTACACCTTC. Encoded protein: CASSPPGNHGYTF.

This clonotype was found a few times. This rearrangement joins TRBV27 to TRBJ2-7, with D possibly being TRBD1 (5 bases). The length of the CDR3 is 14 residues. Between the trimmed V and J ends, which lost 1 base and 3 bases, there was a span of 10 bases. Germline CDR1 is MNHEY and CDR2 is SMNVEV (reference sequence). The DNA of the CDR3 is TGTGCCAGCAGTTTATACCCAGGGATCTACGAGCAGTACTTC. This encodes CASSLYPGIYEQYF.

This clonotype was seen more than once but under ten times. The rearrangement uses TRBV20-1 and TRBJ2-3; a weak D match, TRBD2 (6 bases). Germline CDR1 reads DFQATT; CDR2 reads SNEGSKA (reference sequence). The length of the CDR3 is 17 residues. Trimming took off 0 bases at V and 8 bases at J, with 24 bases between the two ends. CDR3 loop: CSARDRRVGARAGTQYF. DNA for the CDR3: TGCAGTGCTAGAGATCGGAGGGTCGGGGCTAGGGCTGGTACGCAGTATTTT.

This rearrangement joins TRBV7-9 to TRBJ2-5; D unresolved. This CDR3 has 14 residues. V dropped 5 bases and J dropped 3 bases, with 13 bases sitting between them. The germline gives CDR1 SEHNR, CDR2 FQNEAQ (reference sequence). Here the CDR3 reads CASSRAGVKETQYF. Here the CDR3 DNA reads TGTGCCAGCAGCCGGGCCGGCGTAAAAGAGACCCAGTACTTC.

V usage is TRBV30 and J usage is TRBJ2-2; possible D gene TRBD2, 6 bases. Trimming pared 2 bases from V and 4 bases from J, leaving 14 bases between. The CDR3 contains 15 residues. Germline CDR1 and CDR2: GTSNPN and SVGIG (reference sequence). CDR3 protein: CAWSTNSGSTGELFF. The CDR3 DNA sequence: TGTGCCTGGAGTACGAATAGCGGCAGCACCGGGGAGCTGTTTTTT. The full variable domain, completed using reference TRBV30 and TRBJ2-2, is SQTIHQWPATLVQPVGSPLSLECTVEGTSNPNLYWYRQAAGRGLQLLFYSVGIGQISSEVPQNLSASRPQDRQFILSSKKLLLSDSGFYLCAWSTNSGSTGELFFGEGSRLTVL.

This clonotype occurred a few times. CDR3 DNA sequence: TGCGCCAGCAAGGGAGGGGACACAGATACGCAGTATTTT. Translating gives CASKGGDTDTQYF. The gene calls are TRBV5-1 and TRBJ2-3; TRBD2 agrees at 7 bases. After removal of 6 bases from V and 2 bases from J, the junction contained 3 bases not matched to a gene. CDR1 is SGHRS and CDR2 is YFSETQ in the germline V gene. There are 13 residues in the CDR3.

This rearrangement joins TRBV9 to TRBJ1-1, with 7 bases lining up with TRBD1. Germline CDR1 and CDR2: SGDLS and YYNGEE. This CDR3 has 16 amino acids. V shed 3 bases and J 8 bases; nucleotides not matched to a gene: 16. The CDR3 protein is CASSENPGTVDGEAFF. CDR3 DNA sequence: TGTGCCAGCAGCGAGAACCCCGGGACAGTGGACGGGGAAGCTTTCTTT. Looking up the rest from reference TRBV9 and TRBJ1-1 gives the full variable domain: DSGVTQTPKHLITATGQRVTLRCSPRSGDLSVYWYQQSLDQGLQFLIQYYNGEERAKGNILERFSAQQFPDLHSELNLSSLELGDSALYFCASSENPGTVDGEAFFGQGTRLTVV.

The V call is TRBV5-1, the J call TRBJ1-6; the match to TRBD1 covers 8 bases. Trimming removed 4 bases from V and 9 bases from J; junction bases left unmatched: 9. This CDR3 contains 15 residues. Germline CDR1 reads SGHRS; CDR2 reads YFSETQ. The CDR3 is CASSPTGQESSPLHF. In DNA, the CDR3 is TGCGCCAGCAGCCCTACGGGACAGGAAAGTTCACCCCTCCACTTT.

This clonotype was seen at least ten times. The rearrangement joins TRBV12-3 or TRBV12-4 to TRBJ1-4; tentatively, D is TRBD1 (6 bases). Trimming left V 4 bases short and J 4 bases short, with 13 bases between. The CDR3 contains 15 residues. The CDR3 bases are TGTGCCAGCAGTTCAAGGACAGCTCGTAATGAAAAACTGTTTTTT. This gives the protein CASSSRTARNEKLFF.

The rearrangement uses TRBV7-9 and TRBJ2-2; 8 nucleotides agree with TRBD2. With 5 bases clipped from V and 6 bases from J, the junction kept 5 bases outside the gene matches. The CDR3 sequence is 14 residues long. The germline V gene has CDR1 SEHNR and CDR2 FQNEAQ (reference sequence). The CDR3: CASSPHSGAGELFF. The CDR3 region has the DNA TGTGCCAGCAGCCCCCATAGCGGGGCCGGGGAGCTGTTTTTT. The whole variable domain, remainder taken from reference TRBV7-9 and TRBJ2-2, is DTGVSQNPRHKITKRGQNVTFRCDPISEHNRLYWYRQTLGQGPEFLTYFQNEAQLEKSRLLSDRFSAERPKGSFSTLEIQRTEQGDSAMYLCASSPHSGAGELFFGEGSRLTVL.

The chain links TRBV20-1 to TRBJ2-5; the D gene could be TRBD1 or TRBD2 (5 bases each). The V gene's germline CDR1 is DFQATT and CDR2 SNEGSKA (reference sequence). The CDR3 spans 14 residues. V dropped 1 base and J dropped 2 bases, with 11 bases sitting between them. Here the CDR3 reads CSARAGTQQETQYF. The CDR3 coding sequence is TGCAGTGCTAGAGCCGGGACGCAGCAAGAGACCCAGTACTTC.

The chain recombines TRBV7-9 with TRBJ2-1, with 7 bases matching TRBD2. The CDR3 has 15 amino acids. Per the germline V gene, CDR1 is SEHNR and CDR2 is FQNEAQ (reference sequence). Unmatched junction bases numbered 10, after V lost 1 base and J lost 10 bases. This CDR3 reads CASSLESGRGVEQFF. For the CDR3, the DNA is TGTGCCAGCAGCTTAGAGAGCGGTCGGGGGGTGGAGCAGTTCTTC.

CDR3 protein: CSARYGGGPPEQYF. CDR3 DNA sequence: TGCAGTGCTAGATACGGCGGGGGACCTCCCGAGCAGTACTTC. The V gene is TRBV20-1, the J gene TRBJ2-7, with TRBD2 matching 7 bases. CDR1 DFQATT and CDR2 SNEGSKA come from the germline V gene (reference sequence). Trimming cost V 2 bases and J 6 bases; bases outside gene matches: 10. There are 14 residues in the CDR3.

The rearrangement joins TRBV10-2 to TRBJ1-5; 9 bases are shared with TRBD1. CDR3 length equals 14 residues. V lost 6 bases and J lost 5; bases outside the gene matches: 5. Germline values: CDR1 WSHSY, CDR2 SAAADI. CDR3 DNA: TGCGCCAGCAGGGGACAGGGAATTTATCAGCCCCAGCATTTT. Protein: CASRGQGIYQPQHF.

Ten or more counts support this clonotype. V is TRBV20-1 and J is TRBJ1-5, with D tentatively TRBD1 (5 bases). Germline values: CDR1 DFQATT, CDR2 SNEGSKA (reference sequence). Trimming took off 2 bases at V and 0 bases at J, with 8 bases between the two ends. The CDR3 has 14 residues. CDR3 coding DNA: TGCAGTGCTAGATTGGGGGATAGCAATCAGCCCCAGCATTTT. Amino acid sequence: CSARLGDSNQPQHF.

In its sample, this clonotype was seen a few times. The chain's CDR3 is CASSYMAGELFF. The CDR3, as DNA: TGTGCCAGCAGTTATATGGCGGGGGAGCTGTTTTTT. The V and J genes are TRBV5-5 and TRBJ2-2; D is ambiguous. Germline lookup yields CDR1 SGHKS and CDR2 YYEKEE (reference sequence). There are 12 residues in the CDR3. V was trimmed by 5 bases and J by 8 bases, leaving 10 bases between them.

The rearrangement links TRBV12-3 or TRBV12-4 to TRBJ1-5, with a tentative D call TRBD1 (5 bases). The CDR3 loop spans 14 amino acids. The ends were cut back, 7 bases at V and 1 base at J, with 11 bases in the middle. The CDR3 DNA reads as TGTGCCAGCAATCTCGGGGGGAGCAATCAGCCCCAGCATTTT. Residues: CASNLGGSNQPQHF.

The V call is TRBV7-9, the J call TRBJ1-1; D is undetermined. The CDR3 totals 13 residues. Germline CDR1 is SEHNR and CDR2 is FQNEAQ (reference sequence). V was pared by 5 bases and J by 5 bases, with 12 bases between. The CDR3 spells CASSAAWGTEAFF. CDR3 sequence (DNA): TGTGCCAGCAGCGCCGCATGGGGAACTGAAGCTTTCTTT.

This clonotype was detected only a few times. The V call is TRBV5-5, the J call TRBJ1-1; D call uncertain. The germline CDR1 and CDR2 sequences are SGHKS and YYEKEE (reference sequence). Trimming pared 0 bases from V and 4 bases from J, leaving 4 bases between. This CDR3 spans 12 amino acids. The CDR3 sequence: CASSLVLTEAFF. The CDR3 DNA reads TGTGCCAGCAGCTTGGTGCTCACTGAAGCTTTCTTT.

V and J are TRBV20-1 and TRBJ2-7, with D perhaps TRBD1 (6 bases). CDR3 length equals 13 residues. Germline lookup yields CDR1 DFQATT and CDR2 SNEGSKA (reference sequence). The V end lost 3 bases, the J end lost 2 bases, and 11 bases lay between the germline ends. The CDR3, as DNA: TGCAGTGCTAGTTCCGAGGGGGCCTACGAGCAGTACTTC. Translating gives CSASSEGAYEQYF.

This clonotype has at least ten counts. This rearrangement joins TRBV9 to TRBJ1-6, with TRBD1 identical over 7 bases. V dropped 2 bases and J dropped 5; count of bases not matched to a gene: 4. Germline values: CDR1 SGDLS, CDR2 YYNGEE. The CDR3 sequence is 15 residues long. The chain's CDR3 is CASSVRDSNNSPLHF. The CDR3 DNA reads TGTGCCAGCAGCGTCCGGGACAGCAATAATTCACCCCTCCACTTT. Complete variable domain (other parts from reference TRBV9 and TRBJ1-6): DSGVTQTPKHLITATGQRVTLRCSPRSGDLSVYWYQQSLDQGLQFLIQYYNGEERAKGNILERFSAQQFPDLHSELNLSSLELGDSALYFCASSVRDSNNSPLHFGNGTRLTVT.